The 24 T cell receptor beta chains listed next were all sequenced from one sample in a study of blood T cell repertoires in COVID-19. Generated by immunoSEQ multiplex PCR, the TCRdb table keeps only in-frame clones and is missing some. This table holds approximately 150,000 clones, roughly 87% found once. The sample consisted of peripheral blood. The source is a woman in her fifties or sixties who had recovered from COVID-19.

V is TRBV28 and J is TRBJ1-2; D perhaps matches TRBD1 (5 bases). V was cut by 5 bases and J by 4 bases, with 20 bases left in between. From germline, CDR1 is MDHEN and CDR2 SYDVKM. The CDR3 length is 16 residues. The CDR3 sequence: CASSPPFRAGSYGYTF. In nucleotides, the CDR3 is TGTGCCAGCAGTCCTCCCTTCAGGGCCGGGAGCTATGGCTACACCTTC.

J is TRBJ1-2 and V is TRBV5-4, with 8 bases lining up with TRBD1. J gave up 6 bases and V 0 bases, and 4 bases lay outside the gene matches. The CDR3 sequence is 14 residues long. Germline V gene lookup returns CDR1 SGHNT and CDR2 YYREEE (reference sequence). The CDR3, as DNA: TGTGCCAGCAGCTTGGTCGGACAGGGTCATGGCTACACCTTC. Translating gives CASSLVGQGHGYTF.

The chain has TRBV11-2 and TRBJ1-1, with D perhaps TRBD1 (5 bases). Germline V gene lookup returns CDR1 SGHAT and CDR2 FQNNGV. The germline V and J ends were trimmed by 4 bases and 7 bases, with 16 bases remaining between them. This CDR3 has 14 amino acids. The CDR3 sequence is CASSSVRERGEAFF. In DNA form, the CDR3 reads TGTGCCAGCAGCTCAGTACGAGAAAGGGGTGAAGCTTTCTTT.

The V gene is TRBV5-1, the J gene TRBJ2-7; 7 bases fit TRBD1. The germline CDR1 and CDR2 sequences are SGHRS and YFSETQ. J lost 5 bases, V lost 4 bases, and 9 bases had no gene match. The CDR3 is made up of 14 amino acids. CDR3 in amino acids: CASSPRQGIDEQYF. Written as DNA, the CDR3 is TGCGCCAGCAGCCCAAGACAGGGAATAGACGAGCAGTACTTC. The full variable domain, rest sourced from reference TRBV5-1 and TRBJ2-7, is KAGVTQTPRYLIKTRGQQVTLSCSPISGHRSVSWYQQTPGQGLQFLFEYFSETQRNKGNFPGRFSGRQFSNSRSEMNVSTLELGDSALYLCASSPRQGIDEQYFGPGTRLTVT.

V usage is TRBV6-2 or TRBV6-3 and J usage is TRBJ2-7, with TRBD1 identical over 9 bases. This CDR3 has 13 residues. The trim removed 6 bases at V and 3 bases at J, leaving 3 bases unmatched. Per germline, CDR1 MNHEY and CDR2 SVGEGT. The CDR3 spells CASSSDRGYEQYF. As DNA, the CDR3 is TGTGCCAGCAGCTCGGACAGGGGCTACGAGCAGTACTTC.

The genes are TRBV5-8 and TRBJ1-6; the D gene is possibly TRBD1 (5 bases). The germline CDR1 and CDR2 sequences are SGHTS and YDEGEE. Trimming took off 0 bases at V and 6 bases at J, with 13 bases between the two ends. The CDR3 length is 16 residues. The CDR3 DNA reads as TGTGCCAGCAGCTTGGTTTCAGGGAGGATTAATTCACCCCTCCACTTT. Protein product: CASSLVSGRINSPLHF.

This chain joins TRBV4-1 and TRBJ1-6, with D tentatively TRBD1 (6 bases). V dropped 5 bases and J dropped 7 bases, with 12 bases sitting between them. Germline CDR1 MGHRA, CDR2 YSYEKL. The CDR3 spans 14 residues. CDR3 coding DNA: TGCGCCAGCAGCTATACAGGGTACAATTCACCCCTCCACTTT. Translating it yields CASSYTGYNSPLHF.

The chain carries TRBV5-1 and TRBJ2-3; TRBD2 is a possible D gene (6 bases). Germline V gene lookup returns CDR1 SGHRS and CDR2 YFSETQ. This CDR3 comprises 14 residues. Trimming removed 4 bases at V and 0 bases at J, with 9 bases between. Here the CDR3 reads CASSGGVSTDTQYF. The DNA of the CDR3 is TGCGCCAGCAGCGGAGGGGTAAGCACAGATACGCAGTATTTT.

The chain couples TRBV6-6 to TRBJ1-1, with D maybe TRBD1 (5 bases). Germline V gene lookup returns CDR1 MNHNY and CDR2 SVGAGI (reference sequence). Trimming pared 4 bases from V and 4 bases from J, leaving 19 bases between. The CDR3 runs 16 residues. The DNA of the CDR3 is TGTGCCAGCAGTTTTTTCGGCGCCTTGGGGGGCACTGAAGCTTTCTTT. Translating it yields CASSFFGALGGTEAFF.

The J gene is TRBJ1-5, the V gene TRBV7-9; D may be TRBD1 (5 bases). V lost 3 bases, J lost 7 bases, and 10 bases lay in between. This CDR3 region has 13 residues. Germline V gene lookup returns CDR1 SEHNR and CDR2 FQNEAQ (reference sequence). In DNA, the CDR3 is TGTGCCAGCAGCTTGAGACAGAACCAGCCCCAGCATTTT. Protein: CASSLRQNQPQHF. Supplemented by reference TRBV7-9 and TRBJ1-5, the full variable domain reads DTGVSQNPRHKITKRGQNVTFRCDPISEHNRLYWYRQTLGQGPEFLTYFQNEAQLEKSRLLSDRFSAERPKGSFSTLEIQRTEQGDSAMYLCASSLRQNQPQHFGDGTRLSIL.

The chain employs TRBV28 and TRBJ2-7, with unresolved D. Trimming stripped 4 bases from V and 4 bases from J, with 5 bases between. CDR3 length: 11 residues. Per the germline V gene, CDR1 is MDHEN and CDR2 is SYDVKM. CDR3 DNA sequence: TGTGCCAGCAGTTCAGAATACGAGCAGTACTTC. Protein: CASSSEYEQYF.

In this sample, this clone turned up once. This chain connects TRBV28 to TRBJ1-1, with D possibly TRBD1 on 6 matching bases. Germline V gives CDR1 MDHEN, CDR2 SYDVKM. Trimming pared 6 bases from V and 2 bases from J, leaving 16 bases between. The CDR3 covers 15 residues. CDR3 sequence (DNA): TGTGCCAGCAGCCTGGACAGTGCCTTAAACACTGAAGCTTTCTTT. Residues: CASSLDSALNTEAFF.

The chain carries TRBV18 and TRBJ2-4; D might be TRBD2 (7 bases). V was clipped by 6 bases and J by 6 bases, with 15 bases between them. The CDR3 spans 14 residues. Germline V lookup: CDR1 KGHSH, CDR2 LQKENI. This CDR3 reads CASSSGGEGNIQYF. Here the CDR3 DNA reads TGTGCCAGCTCTTCGGGGGGCGAAGGAAACATTCAGTACTTC.

In its sample, this clone was seen a few times. CDR3 sequence (DNA): TGTGCCAGCAGCCTGGTGGTGGGAGTTCACGAGCAGTACTTC. The encoded protein is CASSLVVGVHEQYF. V and J are TRBV3-1 (or the pseudogene TRBV3-2) and TRBJ2-7; a possible D gene is TRBD2 (5 bases). Trimming removed 4 bases from V and 5 bases from J, with 15 bases in between. Germline CDR1 and CDR2: LGHDT and YNNKEL (reference sequence). The CDR3 runs 14 residues.

The chain uses TRBV19 and TRBJ2-1; 7 bases match TRBD2. Germline-derived CDR1 and CDR2 are LNHDA and SQIVND (reference sequence). V shed 4 bases and J 0 bases; nucleotides not matched to a gene: 0. The CDR3 covers 14 residues. Here the CDR3 DNA reads TGTGCCAGTAGTAGCGGGGGCTCCTACAATGAGCAGTTCTTC. Residues: CASSSGGSYNEQFF.

The chain combines TRBV6-5 with TRBJ1-1; no clear D. From germline, CDR1 is MNHEY and CDR2 SVGAGI. Trimming took off 2 bases at V and 0 bases at J, with 10 bases between the two ends. CDR3 length: 15 residues. In nucleotides, the CDR3 is TGTGCCAGCAGTTACGCGGAGGGCATGAACACTGAAGCTTTCTTT. Its translation: CASSYAEGMNTEAFF.

The chain couples TRBV6-5 to TRBJ1-1; 7 bases fit TRBD1. Germline V gene lookup returns CDR1 MNHEY and CDR2 SVGAGI. This CDR3 comprises 13 residues. V lost 7 bases, J lost 5 bases, and 7 bases stayed unmatched. The CDR3 is CASTSPGGTEAFF. CDR3 nucleotides: TGTGCCAGCACTTCCCCAGGGGGAACTGAAGCTTTCTTT.

The chain recombines TRBV9 with TRBJ2-5; maybe TRBD2 (5 bases). The length of the CDR3 is 17 residues. The germline CDR1 and CDR2 sequences are SGDLS and YYNGEE. V was shortened by 2 bases and J by 1 base, with 18 bases between the two germline ends. The CDR3 loop is CASSVTTRAVGQETQYF. The CDR3 bases are TGTGCCAGCAGCGTCACCACCAGAGCGGTCGGCCAAGAGACCCAGTACTTC.

This sequence joins TRBV5-1 and TRBJ1-1; 8 nucleotides match TRBD1. The germline V gene has CDR1 SGHRS and CDR2 YFSETQ. The CDR3 has 15 amino acids. J gave up 4 bases and V 4 bases, and 9 bases lay outside the gene matches. The CDR3 DNA sequence: TGCGCCAGCAGCCCAGGGACAGGTTTCGGCACTGAAGCTTTCTTT. Translated: CASSPGTGFGTEAFF.

This CDR3 reads CASGPGYLTNEKLFF. The CDR3 DNA follows: TGCGCCAGCGGACCAGGGTATCTCACTAATGAAAAACTGTTTTTT. This sequence joins TRBV10-2 and TRBJ1-4; possibly TRBD1 for D (5 bases). The germline CDR1 and CDR2 sequences are WSHSY and SAAADI. V lost 8 bases and J 2 bases, leaving 15 bases between the germline ends. The CDR3 runs 15 residues.

The CDR3 sequence is CASRELGPVGEQFF. CDR3 bases: TGTGCCAGCAGGGAACTAGGTCCAGTCGGTGAGCAGTTCTTC. The chain combines TRBV2 with TRBJ2-1; D is possibly TRBD2 (5 bases). Germline V gene data show CDR1 as SNHLY and CDR2 as FYNNEI. V was shortened by 6 bases and J by 9 bases, with 18 bases between the two germline ends. The CDR3 length is 14 residues.

The chain joins TRBV27 to TRBJ2-2; 7 bases line up with TRBD2. Germline-derived CDR1 and CDR2 are MNHEY and SMNVEV (reference sequence). V trimming: 3 bases; J trimming: 2 bases; junction bases outside the gene matches: 9. The CDR3 runs to 17 residues. The CDR3 DNA reads as TGTGCCAGCAGTTTTCGTCGGGGAGGGGCCAACACCGGGGAGCTGTTTTTT. Translation gives CASSFRRGGANTGELFF.

The chain is built from TRBV5-1 and TRBJ2-3; perhaps TRBD1 as D (5 bases). Germline values: CDR1 SGHRS, CDR2 YFSETQ. CDR3 length equals 13 residues. V dropped 4 bases and J dropped 6 bases, with 12 bases sitting between them. In DNA, the CDR3 is TGCGCCAGCAGCCCCCAGGGCCAGGATACGCAGTATTTT. It codes for CASSPQGQDTQYF.

V gene TRBV4-1 combines with J gene TRBJ2-5; 10 nucleotides agree with TRBD1. Per the germline V gene, CDR1 is MGHRA and CDR2 is YSYEKL. The CDR3 runs to 16 residues. V dropped 4 bases and J dropped 5; count of bases not matched to a gene: 10. In DNA form, the CDR3 reads TGCGCCAGCAGCCCATCGGGACAGGGGCTCTACGAGACCCAGTACTTC. This translates into CASSPSGQGLYETQYF.